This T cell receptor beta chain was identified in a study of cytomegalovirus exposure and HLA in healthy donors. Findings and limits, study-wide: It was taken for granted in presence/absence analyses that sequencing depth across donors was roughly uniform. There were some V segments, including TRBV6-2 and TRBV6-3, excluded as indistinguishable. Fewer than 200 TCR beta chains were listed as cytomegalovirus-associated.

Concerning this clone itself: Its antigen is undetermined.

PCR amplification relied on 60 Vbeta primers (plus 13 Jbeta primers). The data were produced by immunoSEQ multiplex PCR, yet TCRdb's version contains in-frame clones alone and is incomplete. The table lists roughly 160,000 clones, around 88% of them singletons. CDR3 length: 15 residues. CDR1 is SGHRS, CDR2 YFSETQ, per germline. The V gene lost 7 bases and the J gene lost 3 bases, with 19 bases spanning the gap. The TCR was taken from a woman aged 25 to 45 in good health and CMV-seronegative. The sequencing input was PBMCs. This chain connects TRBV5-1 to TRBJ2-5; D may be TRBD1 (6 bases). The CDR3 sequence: CASSSGPKGEETQYF. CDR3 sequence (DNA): TGCGCCAGCTCTTCCGGGCCCAAGGGGGAAGAGACCCAGTACTTC.